Each of the 9 T cell receptor beta chains below was sequenced from the same sample in a study of blood T cell repertoires in COVID-19. Method: immunoSEQ multiplex PCR; TCRdb's copy keeps in-frame clones and lacks some. The sample records about 35,000 clones, approximately 78% being singletons. Sequencing was performed on peripheral blood. The receptor source for this set is a man between 60 and 75 years old in a cohort sampled during active COVID-19.

The rearrangement joins TRBV7-2 to TRBJ2-7, with a possible D match to TRBD1 (6 bases). Trimming removed 1 base at V and 3 bases at J, with 13 bases between. The germline V gene encodes CDR1 SGHTA and CDR2 FQGNSA. The CDR3 contains 15 residues. The CDR3 is CASSLVHTGNYEQYF. The CDR3 nucleotides read TGTGCCAGCAGCTTAGTACATACAGGGAACTACGAGCAGTACTTC. The full variable domain, rest sourced from reference TRBV7-2 and TRBJ2-7, is GAGVSQSPSNKVTEKGKDVELRCDPISGHTALYWYRQSLGQGLEFLIYFQGNSAPDKSGLPSDRFSAERTGGSVSTLTIQRTQQEDSAVYLCASSLVHTGNYEQYFGPGTRLTVT.

The genes are TRBV9 and TRBJ1-3, with D possibly being TRBD1 (5 bases). Per germline, CDR1 SGDLS and CDR2 YYNGEE. The length of the CDR3 is 17 residues. V lost 3 bases to trimming and J lost 0 bases, with 16 bases between them. Here the CDR3 DNA reads TGTGCCAGCAGCGCCTTACCCGACAGTTCCTCTGGAAACACCATATATTTT. Amino acid sequence: CASSALPDSSSGNTIYF.

This sequence joins TRBV5-1 and TRBJ2-1; 9 bases fit TRBD1. The junction had 8 bases not matched to a gene; V was cut back by 4 bases and J by 3 bases. The CDR3 loop spans 16 amino acids. Germline values: CDR1 SGHRS, CDR2 YFSETQ. This CDR3 is CASSGGQGHVYNEQFF. Here the CDR3 DNA reads TGCGCCAGCAGCGGGGGACAGGGTCATGTCTACAATGAGCAGTTCTTC.

CDR3 residues: CASSLARNEQFF. DNA of the CDR3: TGCGCCAGCAGCTTGGCCCGGAATGAGCAGTTCTTC. J is TRBJ2-1 and V is TRBV5-1; no reliable D call. V lost 0 bases and J 7 bases, leaving 5 bases between the germline ends. This CDR3 region has 12 residues. Germline assignment: CDR1 SGHRS and CDR2 YFSETQ.

This rearrangement joins TRBV6-4 to TRBJ1-4; D unresolved. CDR1 and CDR2 from the germline V gene are MRHNA and SNTAGT. V dropped 0 bases and J dropped 5 bases, with 16 bases sitting between them. This CDR3 is 17 amino acids long. The CDR3 reads CASSDSKSGDWNEKLFF. CDR3 sequence (DNA): TGTGCCAGCAGTGACTCAAAAAGCGGAGACTGGAATGAAAAACTGTTTTTT.

This chain connects TRBV19 to TRBJ2-1; 11 nucleotides match TRBD2. After removal of 8 bases from V and 3 bases from J, the junction contained 6 bases not matched to a gene. CDR1 is LNHDA, CDR2 SQIVND, per germline (reference sequence). This CDR3 has 15 amino acids. For the CDR3, the DNA is TGTGCCAGTGGATTAGGGACTAGCGGCTACAATGAGCAGTTCTTC. Encoded protein: CASGLGTSGYNEQFF.

The chain employs TRBV20-1 and TRBJ2-7; possibly TRBD2 for D (5 bases). The V and J ends lost 3 bases and 6 bases respectively, with 9 bases between them. The CDR3 is 11 residues long. Germline V gene data show CDR1 as DFQATT and CDR2 as SNEGSKA (reference sequence). The CDR3 is CSASRGVEQYF. The CDR3 DNA is TGCAGTGCTAGTCGGGGAGTCGAGCAGTACTTC.

Note on this clone: Relative to the germline gene, one junction end is altered; a read error may explain this. The V call is TRBV7-9, the J call TRBJ1-1; TRBD1 matches at 9 bases. The CDR3 runs 12 residues. Germline-derived CDR1 and CDR2 are SEHNR and FQNEAQ (reference sequence). The CDR3 bases are TGTGCCAGCAGCTTAGGGGGACAGGGTTCGTCCTTT. Encoded protein: CASSLGGQGSSF.

V usage is TRBV28 and J usage is TRBJ2-5; 10 bases line up with TRBD1. The CDR3 is 16 residues long. After removal of 7 bases from V and 4 bases from J, the junction contained 12 bases not matched to a gene. The germline gives CDR1 MDHEN, CDR2 SYDVKM. The CDR3 loop is CASTSMDRGFVETQYF. The CDR3 region has the DNA TGTGCCAGCACCTCGATGGACAGGGGGTTCGTAGAGACCCAGTACTTC.